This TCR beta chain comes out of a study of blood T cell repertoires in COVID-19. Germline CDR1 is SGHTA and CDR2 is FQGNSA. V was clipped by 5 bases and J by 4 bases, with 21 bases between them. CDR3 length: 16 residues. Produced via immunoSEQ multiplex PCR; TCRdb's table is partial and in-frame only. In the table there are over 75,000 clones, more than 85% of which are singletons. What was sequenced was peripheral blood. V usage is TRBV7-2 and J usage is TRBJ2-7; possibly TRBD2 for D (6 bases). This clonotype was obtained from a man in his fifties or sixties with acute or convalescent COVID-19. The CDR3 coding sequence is TGTGCCAGCAGCCCCGGCGGAAGGTCTAGCGAGTACGAGCAGTACTTC. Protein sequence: CASSPGGRSSEYEQYF.